These 25 T cell receptor beta chains were sequenced from one sample in a study of blood T cell repertoires in COVID-19. The method was immunoSEQ multiplex PCR; TCRdb's version includes in-frame clones alone and lacks a portion of them. Here the sample spans about 150,000 clones, approximately 80% being singletons. The sequenced sample was peripheral blood. Receptors were obtained from a woman between 45 and 65 years old with acute or convalescent COVID-19.

The chain links TRBV2 to TRBJ2-1; D might be TRBD1 (5 bases). V was pared by 6 bases and J by 0 bases, with 12 bases between. The length of the CDR3 is 15 residues. CDR1 and CDR2 (germline): SNHLY, FYNNEI. The CDR3 loop is CASRADSVSYNEQFF. CDR3 nucleotides: TGTGCCAGCAGAGCCGACAGCGTCTCCTACAATGAGCAGTTCTTC.

This clone showed up just a few times. The CDR3 sequence: CSASKGQGVPSGANVLTF. CDR3 DNA sequence: TGCAGTGCTAGTAAGGGGCAGGGGGTACCCTCTGGGGCCAACGTCCTGACTTTC. The chain employs TRBV20-1 and TRBJ2-6, with 7 nucleotides matching TRBD1. This CDR3 has 18 residues. CDR1 is DFQATT and CDR2 is SNEGSKA in the germline V gene (reference sequence). Germline trimming cut 3 bases from V and 0 bases from J; bases unmatched to any gene: 11.

This clone was observed once. This chain joins TRBV4-2 and TRBJ2-1; D may be TRBD1 (6 bases). The germline gives CDR1 LGHNA, CDR2 YNFKEQ. V was clipped by 3 bases and J by 4 bases, with 13 bases between them. The CDR3 has 15 amino acids. CDR3 region: CASSQADTGYNEQFF. CDR3 coding DNA: TGTGCCAGCAGCCAGGCAGACACAGGGTACAATGAGCAGTTCTTC.

V gene TRBV20-1 combines with J gene TRBJ1-4; no firm D call. The CDR3 length is 12 residues. V lost 3 bases, J lost 5 bases, and 7 bases lay in between. Per germline, CDR1 DFQATT and CDR2 SNEGSKA (reference sequence). The CDR3 protein is CSASWQNEKLFF. Here the CDR3 DNA reads TGCAGTGCTAGTTGGCAGAATGAAAAACTGTTTTTT.

This chain connects TRBV12-3 or TRBV12-4 to TRBJ1-1; 7 positions agree with TRBD1. J lost 0 bases, V lost 6 bases, and 1 base had no gene match. This CDR3 comprises 13 residues. The CDR3 region has the DNA TGTGCCAGCAGGGGACAGTTGAACACTGAAGCTTTCTTT. Translated, it gives CASRGQLNTEAFF.

The CDR3 nucleotides read TGTGCCAGCAGCCTTACGGGGGGGTCGGGGGATACGCAGTATTTT. Its protein is CASSLTGGSGDTQYF. The gene calls are TRBV3-1 (or the pseudogene TRBV3-2) and TRBJ2-3; 8 bases align to TRBD2. This CDR3 comprises 15 residues. Trimming removed 4 bases from V and 6 bases from J; junction bases left unmatched: 9. CDR1 and CDR2 from the germline V gene are LGHDT and YNNKEL (reference sequence).

The chain uses TRBV4-3 and TRBJ1-4; D is unresolved. The CDR3 loop spans 15 amino acids. The germline gives CDR1 LGHNA, CDR2 YSLEER. With 0 bases removed from V and 1 base from J, the gap between germline ends came to 6 bases. The CDR3 spells CASSQDQITNEKLFF. In DNA form, the CDR3 reads TGCGCCAGCAGCCAAGATCAGATAACTAATGAAAAACTGTTTTTT.

This clone was detected once. V usage is TRBV29-1 and J usage is TRBJ1-1, with TRBD1 as a possible D gene (6 bases). V was trimmed by 1 base and J by 6 bases, leaving 9 bases between them. This CDR3 has 12 residues. Germline V gene sequence: CDR1 SQVTM, CDR2 ANQGSEA. The CDR3 coding sequence is TGCAGCGTTGAAGCAGGGGTATCTGAAGCTTTCTTT. Translated: CSVEAGVSEAFF.

The chain carries TRBV11-3 and TRBJ1-1, with 8 positions matching TRBD1. The CDR3 contains 14 residues. With 4 bases clipped from V and 1 base from J, the junction kept 2 bases outside the gene matches. Germline CDR1 is SGHNT and CDR2 is YENEEA. CDR3 bases: TGTGCCAGCAGCTCCGGGACAGGGAACACTGAAGCTTTCTTT. Encoded protein: CASSSGTGNTEAFF.

This CDR3 is CASSSGVANSPLHF. Here the CDR3 DNA reads TGTGCCAGCAGTTCAGGGGTGGCTAATTCACCCCTCCACTTT. The chain combines TRBV27 with TRBJ1-6; possible D gene TRBD1, 6 bases. V lost 4 bases to trimming and J lost 6 bases, with 10 bases between them. Germline CDR1 reads MNHEY; CDR2 reads SMNVEV (reference sequence). This CDR3 region has 14 residues.

The chain employs TRBV7-6 and TRBJ1-6; tentative D call: TRBD1 (6 bases). CDR1 is SGHVS, CDR2 FNYEAQ, per germline. CDR3 length equals 16 residues. The V end was cut by 5 bases, the J end by 0 bases, with 11 bases between. CDR3 DNA: TGTGCCAGCAGCCGTGGACAGAGCTCCTATAATTCACCCCTCCACTTT. Protein sequence: CASSRGQSSYNSPLHF.

The chain joins TRBV7-2 to TRBJ1-2; D call uncertain. This CDR3 is 15 amino acids long. Germline lookup yields CDR1 SGHTA and CDR2 FQGNSA. Deletions cut 1 base from V and 4 bases from J, with 13 bases between. The CDR3 here is CASSLGQANSYGYTF. The CDR3 bases are TGTGCCAGCAGCTTAGGACAAGCCAACAGCTATGGCTACACCTTC.

The chain links TRBV5-1 to TRBJ1-2; D is uncertain. Germline V gene data show CDR1 as SGHRS and CDR2 as YFSETQ. The CDR3 covers 13 residues. Trimming removed 5 bases from V and 0 bases from J, with 8 bases in between. CDR3 sequence reads: CASRWETNYGYTF. The CDR3 DNA reads as TGCGCCAGCAGATGGGAGACTAACTATGGCTACACCTTC.

V gene TRBV5-1 combines with J gene TRBJ1-6, with 8 nucleotides matching TRBD1. Losses at the gene ends were 4 bases for V and 7 bases for J; bases not matched to a gene: 4. The V gene's germline CDR1 is SGHRS and CDR2 YFSETQ. The CDR3 length is 14 residues. The CDR3 here is CASSPGQVNSPLHF. CDR3 nucleotides: TGCGCCAGCAGCCCGGGACAGGTGAATTCACCCCTCCACTTT.

This chain joins TRBV4-2 and TRBJ1-5; the match to TRBD1 covers 7 bases. This CDR3 region has 15 residues. CDR1 is LGHNA, CDR2 YNFKEQ, per germline. With 0 bases clipped from V and 6 bases from J, the junction kept 5 bases outside the gene matches. The CDR3 DNA follows: TGTGCCAGCAGCCAAGATATGACAGGGCTTCAGCCCCAGCATTTT. Its protein is CASSQDMTGLQPQHF.

The chain joins TRBV27 to TRBJ1-1, with D perhaps TRBD1 (6 bases). The CDR3 spans 17 residues. Per germline, CDR1 MNHEY and CDR2 SMNVEV (reference sequence). Trimming pared 4 bases from V and 4 bases from J, leaving 22 bases between. In DNA form, the CDR3 reads TGTGCCAGCAGTTCACGTCACAGGGAAAGCGCGGCCACTGAAGCTTTCTTT. Amino acid sequence: CASSSRHRESAATEAFF.

V is TRBV7-3 and J is TRBJ2-3, with D hard to call. V dropped 4 bases and J dropped 2 bases, with 10 bases sitting between them. CDR3 length equals 14 residues. Germline-derived CDR1 and CDR2 are SGHTA and FQGTGA. CDR3 nucleotides: TGTGCCAGCAGCTCCTTCTTAGACACAGATACGCAGTATTTT. Translation gives CASSSFLDTDTQYF.

The rearrangement links TRBV3-1 (or the pseudogene TRBV3-2) to TRBJ1-5, with a weak D call TRBD1 (5 bases). This CDR3 has 14 residues. Trimming shortened V by 6 bases and J by 0 bases, and 9 bases separated the two germline ends. Germline loops: CDR1 LGHDT, CDR2 YNNKEL (reference sequence). CDR3 DNA sequence: TGTGCCAGCAGTCTTCAGGGTAGCAATCAGCCCCAGCATTTT. Protein sequence: CASSLQGSNQPQHF.

CDR3 in amino acids: CASTRAAGESVDTQYF. Here the CDR3 DNA reads TGCGCCAGCACCCGAGCAGCGGGGGAGTCCGTTGATACGCAGTATTTT. This sequence joins TRBV5-1 and TRBJ2-3, with TRBD2 identical over 8 bases. V was clipped by 6 bases and J by 6 bases; unmatched bases: 15. The CDR3 covers 16 residues. In germline, CDR1 is SGHRS, CDR2 YFSETQ.

This sequence joins TRBV19 and TRBJ2-7; TRBD1 matches at 8 bases. After removal of 6 bases from V and 6 bases from J, the junction contained 10 bases not matched to a gene. Looked up from germline, CDR1 is LNHDA and CDR2 is SQIVND (reference sequence). CDR3 size: 14 residues. The CDR3 DNA reads as TGTGCCAGTAGCCCCCTCGACAGGGGTGGCGAGCAGTACTTC. Its translation is CASSPLDRGGEQYF.

The V call is TRBV6-5, the J call TRBJ1-2; TRBD1 matches at 9 bases. The V gene end was trimmed by 7 bases and the J gene end by 8 bases; junction bases not matched to a gene: 11. This CDR3 contains 14 residues. Germline CDR1 is MNHEY and CDR2 is SVGAGI. This chain's CDR3 is CASISPGQGEGYTF. As DNA, the CDR3 is TGTGCCAGCATCTCCCCGGGACAGGGTGAGGGCTACACCTTC.

This chain joins TRBV7-6 and TRBJ2-3; D remains ambiguous. The CDR3 has 12 amino acids. Germline V CDR1 and CDR2: SGHVS, FNYEAQ. V dropped 5 bases and J dropped 5 bases, with 8 bases sitting between them. DNA of the CDR3: TGTGCCAGCAGCCTGTCGCGAGATACGCAGTATTTT. This encodes CASSLSRDTQYF.

The chain joins TRBV19 to TRBJ1-2; D not resolved. The CDR3 is 15 residues long. Germline values: CDR1 LNHDA, CDR2 SQIVND (reference sequence). V lost 1 base to trimming and J lost 5 bases, with 14 bases between them. The CDR3 loop reads CASSIAAGPSYGYTF. DNA of the CDR3: TGTGCCAGTAGTATAGCCGCAGGTCCTTCGTATGGCTACACCTTC. The entire variable domain, with the rest obtained from reference TRBV19 and TRBJ1-2, is as follows: DGGITQSPKYLFRKEGQNVTLSCEQNLNHDAMYWYRQDPGQGLRLIYYSQIVNDFQKGDIAEGYSVSREKKESFPLTVTSAQKNPTAFYLCASSIAAGPSYGYTFGSGTRLTVV.

The genes are TRBV30 and TRBJ2-2; the match to TRBD1 covers 7 bases. This CDR3 is built from 15 residues. Germline CDR1 is GTSNPN and CDR2 is SVGIG (reference sequence). The J segment lost 2 bases and the V segment lost 3 bases, leaving 6 bases of the junction unmatched. The CDR3 here is CAWRGQRPNTGELFF. In DNA, the CDR3 is TGTGCCTGGAGGGGACAGAGACCTAACACCGGGGAGCTGTTTTTT.

The rearrangement joins TRBV27 to TRBJ2-7, with TRBD2 matching 9 bases. Germline V gives CDR1 MNHEY, CDR2 SMNVEV (reference sequence). The J segment lost 4 bases and the V segment lost 3 bases, leaving 4 bases of the junction unmatched. This CDR3 is built from 14 residues. Here the CDR3 reads CASSFSGGTYEQYF. In DNA form, the CDR3 reads TGTGCCAGCAGTTTTAGCGGGGGAACTTACGAGCAGTACTTC.